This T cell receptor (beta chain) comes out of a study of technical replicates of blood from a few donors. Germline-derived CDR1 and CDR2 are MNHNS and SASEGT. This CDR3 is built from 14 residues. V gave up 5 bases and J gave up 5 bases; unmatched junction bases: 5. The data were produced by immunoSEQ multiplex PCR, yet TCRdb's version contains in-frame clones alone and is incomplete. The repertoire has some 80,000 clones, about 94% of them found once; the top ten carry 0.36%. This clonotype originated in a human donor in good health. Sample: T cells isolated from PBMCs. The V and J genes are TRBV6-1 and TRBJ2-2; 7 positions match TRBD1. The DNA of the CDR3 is TGTGCCAGCAGTTGGGGACAGAAGACCGGGGAGCTGTTTTTT. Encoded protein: CASSWGQKTGELFF.